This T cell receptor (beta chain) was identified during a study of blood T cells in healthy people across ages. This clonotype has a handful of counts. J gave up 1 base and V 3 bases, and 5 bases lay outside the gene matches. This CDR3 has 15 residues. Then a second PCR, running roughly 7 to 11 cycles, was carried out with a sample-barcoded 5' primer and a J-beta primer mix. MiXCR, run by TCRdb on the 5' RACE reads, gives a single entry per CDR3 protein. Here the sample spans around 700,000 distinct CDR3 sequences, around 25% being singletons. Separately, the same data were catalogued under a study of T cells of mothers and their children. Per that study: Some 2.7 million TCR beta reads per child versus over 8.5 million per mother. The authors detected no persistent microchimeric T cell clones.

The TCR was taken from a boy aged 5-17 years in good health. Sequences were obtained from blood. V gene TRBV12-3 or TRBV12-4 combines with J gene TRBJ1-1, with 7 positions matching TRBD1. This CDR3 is CASSFPGQANTEAFF. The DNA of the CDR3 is TGTGCCAGCAGTTTCCCCGGACAGGCGAACACTGAAGCTTTCTTT.